This T cell receptor beta chain is drawn from a study of OX40 agonist ivuxolimab in advanced cancers. Study-level information: Aged roughly 23 to 79 with a mean of approximately 57 years, they were approximately 79% male.

CDR1 SGDLS and CDR2 YYNGEE come from the germline V gene. The CDR3 extends over 15 amino acids. Trimming took off 0 bases at V and 1 base at J, with 9 bases between the two ends. Concerning this clone itself: The antigen is unknown.

Study conclusions and caveats: Relative to CD4+, CD8+ T cells held more expanded clones on average.

Libraries were prepared by immunoSEQ multiplex PCR; TCRdb keeps only in-frame clonotypes and omits some of them. The sample lists some 55,000 clones, approximately 80% seen once, with around 4.6% in the top ten. The chain uses TRBV9 and TRBJ2-3; D is uncertain. The specimen was CD4+ or CD8+ T cells sorted from blood, collected in a trial of the OX40 agonist ivuxolimab. The source of this sequence is an adult with an advanced solid tumor such as melanoma, head and neck, liver or kidney cancer. CDR3 sequence (DNA): TGTGCCAGCAGCGTAGTCTCAACCGGCACAGATACGCAGTATTTT. As protein: CASSVVSTGTDTQYF. Combining the CDR3 with reference TRBV9 and TRBJ2-3 gives the whole variable domain DSGVTQTPKHLITATGQRVTLRCSPRSGDLSVYWYQQSLDQGLQFLIQYYNGEERAKGNILERFSAQQFPDLHSELNLSSLELGDSALYFCASSVVSTGTDTQYFGPGTRLTVL.